The rows below give T cell receptor beta chains drawn from one sample of a study of blood T cell repertoires in COVID-19. Repertoires were generated with immunoSEQ multiplex PCR, while TCRdb's copy carries only in-frame clones and drops some. The sample carries roughly 260,000 clones, more than 70% recorded once. Sequenced material: peripheral blood. These receptors were taken from a woman between 50 and 59 years old with acute or convalescent COVID-19. Each CDR3 is given with its conserved first and last residue. D genes are given only for firm matches. Size is omitted from some rows. Given values are once, few, many or a class for expanded clones.

d_call j_call clone_size v_call cdr3_aa cdr3_nt
TRBD1 TRBJ1-6 NA TRBV27 CASSFNRGLSPLHF TGTGCCAGCAGTTTTAACAGGGGGCTGTCACCCCTCCACTTT
NA TRBJ1-3 NA TRBV10-2 CASSDGSGNTIYF TGCGCCAGCAGTGATGGGAGTGGAAACACCATATATTTT
NA TRBJ1-2 NA TRBV25-1 CASSEEGGAPNYGYTF TGTGCCAGCAGTGAAGAAGGAGGGGCCCCTAACTATGGCTACACCTTC
NA TRBJ1-3 NA TRBV18 CASSPTVSGNTIYF TGTGCCAGCTCACCGACAGTCTCTGGAAACACCATATATTTT
TRBD2 TRBJ2-2 NA TRBV19 CASSIVGGRRAGELFF TGTGCCAGTAGTATAGTGGGCGGGAGGAGGGCCGGGGAGCTGTTTTTT
NA TRBJ1-2 NA TRBV27 CASSPPPGQRGGSYTF TGTGCCAGCAGTCCCCCCCCAGGACAGCGGGGGGGAAGCTACACCTTC
TRBD2 TRBJ2-7 once TRBV19 CASSLEVAGVVYEQYF TGTGCCAGTAGTTTGGAGGTAGCGGGAGTGGTCTACGAGCAGTACTTC
NA TRBJ2-1 NA TRBV6-2/TRBV6-3 CASSYSVPGLNEQFF TGTGCCAGCAGTTACTCAGTTCCGGGATTGAATGAGCAGTTCTTC
NA TRBJ1-4 NA TRBV24-1 CATSDSAAGNEKLFF TGTGCCACCAGTGACTCTGCGGCGGGTAATGAAAAACTGTTTTTT
NA TRBJ2-5 NA TRBV6-5 CASSYSTETETQYF TGTGCCAGCAGTTACTCTACAGAAACAGAGACCCAGTACTTC
NA TRBJ2-2 NA TRBV6-4 CASSERTTNTGELFF TGTGCCAGCAGTGAAAGGACAACGAACACCGGGGAGCTGTTTTTT
NA TRBJ2-7 NA TRBV19 CASSTGLSSYEQYF TGTGCCAGTAGTACTGGACTTTCCTCCTACGAGCAGTACTTC
NA TRBJ2-2 NA TRBV6-5 CASSFLGADRTGELFF TGTGCCAGCAGTTTCCTAGGGGCCGATCGCACCGGGGAGCTGTTTTTT
TRBD2 TRBJ2-3 NA TRBV6-5 CASRGSGADTQYF TGTGCCAGCCGGGGTAGCGGGGCAGATACGCAGTATTTT
TRBD1 TRBJ2-7 NA TRBV18 CASSPRLLQGYEYEQYF TGTGCCAGCTCACCAAGGTTACTACAGGGGTACGAGTACGAGCAGTACTTC
NA TRBJ1-5 NA TRBV28 CASSFPGLQPQHF TGTGCCAGCAGTTTTCCAGGGCTTCAGCCCCAGCATTTT
TRBD1 TRBJ1-1 NA TRBV28 CASSLPGTGGTEAFF TGTGCCAGCAGTTTACCCGGGACAGGGGGCACTGAAGCTTTCTTT
NA TRBJ1-2 NA TRBV7-3 CASSPGLDNYGYTF TGTGCCAGCAGCCCAGGCCTCGATAACTATGGCTACACCTTC
TRBD2 TRBJ2-1 NA TRBV7-2 CASSLGRTRVYNEQFF TGTGCCAGCAGCTTAGGGAGGACTAGAGTCTACAATGAGCAGTTCTTC
TRBD2 TRBJ2-3 NA TRBV5-4 CASSLTSGRVTDTQYF TGTGCCAGCAGCTTGACTAGCGGGAGAGTAACAGATACGCAGTATTTT